The present entry profiles one T cell receptor (beta chain) with its context. The sample comes from a study of blood T cell repertoires in COVID-19. Study-level information: Researchers got acute and convalescent COVID-19 samples from the United States, Italy and Spain.

The study drew participants aged about 18 to 95 years from about two dozen US areas. Authors' data handling: Amplifying reference gene primers gave estimates of nucleated cell counts. Measured with immunoSEQ multiplex PCR; TCRdb has only the in-frame clones, and not every one. V and J calls and clone size are those listed in that table; D and trimming were worked out from the DNA. Of about 180,000 clones in the sample, more than 75% were seen once. CDR1 and CDR2 (germline): SGHDN, FVKESK. V was clipped by 3 bases and J by 5 bases, with 11 bases between them. The CDR3 covers 14 residues. The TCR sequence derives from a human donor with acute COVID-19. The donor label of this sample is uncertain. This chain connects TRBV14 to TRBJ2-1, with D unclear. The sample consisted of PBMCs or T cells enriched from blood (not recorded which). The CDR3 sequence: CASSHPHSNNEQFF. The CDR3 DNA follows: TGTGCCAGCAGCCACCCACATAGCAACAATGAGCAGTTCTTC.